A single sample gave rise to the 27 T cell receptor beta chains below, sequenced in a study of blood T cell repertoires in COVID-19. Measured with immunoSEQ multiplex PCR; TCRdb has only the in-frame clones, and not every one. The profile shows fewer than 300,000 clones, 88% of them singletons. The sequencing input was peripheral blood. The source is a woman aged 25 to 45 with acute or convalescent COVID-19.

This chain links TRBV6-2 or TRBV6-3 with TRBJ1-2; unclear D gene. The CDR3 loop spans 12 amino acids. Germline values: CDR1 MNHEY, CDR2 SVGEGT. V was cut by 0 bases and J by 5 bases, with 4 bases left in between. The CDR3 sequence: CASSYSRYGYTF. The CDR3 coding sequence is TGTGCCAGCAGTTACTCGAGGTATGGCTACACCTTC.

This chain uses TRBV3-1 (or the pseudogene TRBV3-2) with TRBJ2-1, with 12 positions matching TRBD2. The CDR3 runs 15 residues. CDR1 is LGHDT and CDR2 is YNNKEL in the germline V gene (reference sequence). The junction had 0 bases not matched to a gene; V was cut back by 1 base and J by 5 bases. The CDR3 here is CASSQGTSGNNEQFF. The DNA for the CDR3 is TGTGCCAGCAGCCAAGGGACTAGCGGGAACAATGAGCAGTTCTTC.

The chain couples TRBV29-1 to TRBJ2-7; 14 bases are a match to TRBD2. The CDR3 is made up of 16 amino acids. J gave up 6 bases and V 8 bases, and 15 bases lay outside the gene matches. Germline loops: CDR1 SQVTM, CDR2 ANQGSEA. The CDR3 spells CSTRGGTGTSGSEQYF. In DNA form, the CDR3 reads TGCAGCACCCGGGGTGGGACAGGGACTAGCGGGAGCGAGCAGTACTTC.

In this sample, this clone turned up once. This chain uses TRBV15 with TRBJ2-1; D possibly corresponds to TRBD2 (6 bases). The CDR3 contains 15 residues. Trimming took off 4 bases at V and 6 bases at J, with 16 bases between the two ends. Germline V lookup: CDR1 LNHNV, CDR2 YYDKDF (reference sequence). The CDR3 is CATSTRAGSGNEQFF. In DNA form, the CDR3 reads TGTGCCACCAGCACCCGGGCGGGGAGCGGCAATGAGCAGTTCTTC.

The V call is TRBV25-1, the J call TRBJ2-1; TRBD2 aligns across 11 bases. The germline CDR1 and CDR2 sequences are MGHDK and SYGVNS. This CDR3 comprises 16 residues. Germline trimming cut 7 bases from V and 6 bases from J; bases unmatched to any gene: 11. In nucleotides, the CDR3 is TGTGCCAGCATGCCTACTACTAGCGGGAGTGGCAATGAGCAGTTCTTC. Translating it yields CASMPTTSGSGNEQFF.

This clone appeared a single time. The sample holds other DNA sequences that translate to the same CDR3. The genes are TRBV14 and TRBJ2-5, with a weak D call TRBD2 (6 bases). The V and J ends lost 2 bases and 2 bases respectively, with 9 bases between them. CDR3 length equals 14 residues. The V gene's germline CDR1 is SGHDN and CDR2 FVKESK. The CDR3 region has the DNA TGTGCCAGCAGCCAACGGGACTTTCAAGAGACCCAGTACTTC. Translation: CASSQRDFQETQYF. Drawing the rest from reference TRBV14 and TRBJ2-5, the complete variable domain is EAGVTQFPSHSVIEKGQTVTLRCDPISGHDNLYWYRRVMGKEIKFLLHFVKESKQDESGMPNNRFLAERTGGTYSTLKVQPAELEDSGVYFCASSQRDFQETQYFGPGTRLLVL.

The DNA of the CDR3 is TGTGCCAGCAGCTTGGTGAGCGGAGGGTTATACAATGAGCAGTTCTTC. Translating it yields CASSLVSGGLYNEQFF. The chain combines TRBV2 with TRBJ2-1; perhaps TRBD2 as D (6 bases). CDR3 length: 16 amino acids. Germline lookup yields CDR1 SNHLY and CDR2 FYNNEI. V lost 6 bases and J 4 bases, leaving 19 bases between the germline ends.

The rearrangement joins TRBV13 to TRBJ1-5; possible D gene TRBD1, 6 bases. CDR1 is PRHDT and CDR2 is FYEKMQ in the germline V gene (reference sequence). Between the trimmed V and J ends, which lost 2 bases and 9 bases, there was a span of 11 bases. CDR3 length equals 13 residues. The DNA for the CDR3 is TGTGCCAGCAGCTTACAGGGGACGGGGCCCCAGCATTTT. Its translation: CASSLQGTGPQHF. Based on the CDR3 plus reference TRBV13 and TRBJ1-5, the full variable domain is AAGVIQSPRHLIKEKRETATLKCYPIPRHDTVYWYQQGPGQDPQFLISFYEKMQSDKGSIPDRFSAQQFSDYHSELNMSSLELGDSALYFCASSLQGTGPQHFGDGTRLSIL.

V and J are TRBV9 and TRBJ2-1; TRBD2 might be the D (5 bases). V lost 4 bases and J 7 bases, leaving 12 bases between the germline ends. Per germline, CDR1 SGDLS and CDR2 YYNGEE. CDR3 length: 13 residues. CDR3: CASSPFDYNEQFF. The DNA for the CDR3 is TGTGCCAGCAGCCCGTTCGACTATAATGAGCAGTTCTTC.

The rearrangement uses TRBV18 and TRBJ2-3; TRBD2 agrees at 12 bases. The ends lost 0 bases at V and 5 bases at J; junction bases unmatched: 12. The CDR3 runs to 19 residues. Germline values: CDR1 KGHSH, CDR2 LQKENI. CDR3 region: CASSPPFSSGRVAGDTQYF. The CDR3 nucleotides read TGTGCCAGCTCACCACCGTTTTCTAGCGGGAGGGTCGCTGGAGATACGCAGTATTTT.

The chain couples TRBV12-5 to TRBJ2-1, with 12 bases matching TRBD2. Looked up from germline, CDR1 is LGHNT and CDR2 is FRNRAP. V shed 2 bases and J 7 bases; nucleotides not matched to a gene: 3. The CDR3 totals 15 residues. CDR3 sequence: CASGLFLAGGNEQFF. The CDR3 region has the DNA TGTGCTAGTGGTTTGTTCCTAGCGGGAGGGAATGAGCAGTTCTTC.

The chain employs TRBV7-9 and TRBJ2-7; TRBD2 matches at 11 bases. V shed 2 bases, J shed 0 bases, and the junction held 6 bases outside the gene matches. CDR1 and CDR2 from the germline V gene are SEHNR and FQNEAQ (reference sequence). The CDR3 extends over 17 amino acids. The CDR3 nucleotides read TGTGCCAGCAGCTTATTTCCTAGCGGGAGGTCCTCCTACGAGCAGTACTTC. It codes for CASSLFPSGRSSYEQYF.

The chain employs TRBV9 and TRBJ2-7; TRBD2 matches 10 bases. CDR3 length: 15 residues. With V trimmed by 3 bases and J by 2 bases, 5 bases remained unmatched. Germline V gene sequence: CDR1 SGDLS, CDR2 YYNGEE. The CDR3 DNA follows: TGTGCCAGCAGCGCCACGACTAGCGGGCCCTACGAGCAGTACTTC. Translated: CASSATTSGPYEQYF.

The V gene is TRBV9, the J gene TRBJ2-7; the match to TRBD1 covers 9 bases. The CDR3 is 14 amino acids. J was trimmed by 4 bases and V by 5 bases; bases with no gene match: 7. Germline V gives CDR1 SGDLS, CDR2 YYNGEE. CDR3 residues: CASSPDRGAYEQYF. The CDR3 nucleotides read TGTGCCAGCAGTCCAGACAGGGGGGCTTACGAGCAGTACTTC.

This chain joins TRBV3-1 (or the pseudogene TRBV3-2) and TRBJ1-2; D gene uncertain. Germline lookup yields CDR1 LGHDT and CDR2 YNNKEL (reference sequence). This CDR3 region has 15 residues. V shed 1 base and J shed 7 bases, with 16 bases lying between them. The CDR3 is CASSQVRTGFGGYTF. The CDR3, as DNA: TGTGCCAGCAGCCAAGTTCGGACGGGGTTTGGTGGCTACACCTTC.

The chain recombines TRBV11-2 with TRBJ2-2; weak D call: TRBD2 (6 bases). V lost 2 bases and J lost 5, with 15 bases in between. The CDR3 totals 16 residues. CDR1 and CDR2 from the germline V gene are SGHAT and FQNNGV. The CDR3 bases are TGTGCCAGCAGCTTACAACCGGGGGTGGCGACCGGGGAGCTGTTTTTT. Translated, it gives CASSLQPGVATGELFF.

The V call is TRBV27, the J call TRBJ2-5; 7 nucleotides align to TRBD1. The CDR3 totals 15 residues. CDR1 and CDR2 from the germline V gene are MNHEY and SMNVEV (reference sequence). Trimming cost V 8 bases and J 2 bases; bases outside gene matches: 11. The CDR3, as DNA: TGTGCCAGCGGACCCCAGGACAGGCCTCAAGAGACCCAGTACTTC. Encoded protein: CASGPQDRPQETQYF.

The V and J genes are TRBV11-2 and TRBJ2-1; TRBD1 is a possible D gene (6 bases). The ends were cut back, 5 bases at V and 5 bases at J, with 22 bases in the middle. Germline CDR1 reads SGHAT; CDR2 reads FQNNGV. The CDR3 is 17 residues long. The DNA of the CDR3 is TGTGCCAGCAGCACAAAAGGACAACTCCACAGGGACAATGAGCAGTTCTTC. Its translation: CASSTKGQLHRDNEQFF.

This chain connects TRBV18 to TRBJ2-2; 10 bases agree with TRBD2. The CDR3 contains 17 residues. V was clipped by 5 bases and J by 3 bases; unmatched bases: 9. Germline CDR1 reads KGHSH; CDR2 reads LQKENI. The CDR3 region has the DNA TGTGCCAGCTCATTAACCGGGACTAGCGATCACACCGGGGAGCTGTTTTTT. Its translation: CASSLTGTSDHTGELFF. Complete variable domain (other parts from reference TRBV18 and TRBJ2-2): NAGVMQNPRHLVRRRGQEARLRCSPMKGHSHVYWYRQLPEEGLKFMVYLQKENIIDESGMPKERFSAEFPKEGPSILRIQQVVRGDSAAYFCASSLTGTSDHTGELFFGEGSRLTVL.

The rearrangement links TRBV18 to TRBJ2-2; the match to TRBD2 covers 12 bases. The CDR3 extends over 17 amino acids. Germline CDR1 is KGHSH and CDR2 is LQKENI. V shed 6 bases and J 2 bases; nucleotides not matched to a gene: 7. This chain's CDR3 is CASSRLAGDINTGELFF. CDR3 nucleotide sequence: TGTGCCAGCTCCCGACTAGCGGGGGATATTAACACCGGGGAGCTGTTTTTT.

V gene TRBV7-2 combines with J gene TRBJ2-7; 9 bases line up with TRBD1. CDR1 and CDR2 (germline): SGHTA, FQGNSA. The CDR3 loop spans 14 amino acids. With 5 bases clipped from V and 2 bases from J, the junction kept 4 bases outside the gene matches. CDR3 in amino acids: CASSQGQGPYEQYF. For the CDR3, the DNA is TGTGCCAGCAGCCAGGGACAGGGACCCTACGAGCAGTACTTC.

This clone was detected once. V gene TRBV6-5 combines with J gene TRBJ2-7, with TRBD2 identical over 7 bases. The CDR3 length is 16 residues. Germline loops: CDR1 MNHEY, CDR2 SVGAGI. V gave up 2 bases and J gave up 0 bases; unmatched junction bases: 7. CDR3: CASSYARDYPSYEQYF. DNA for the CDR3: TGTGCCAGCAGTTACGCCCGGGACTACCCCTCCTACGAGCAGTACTTC.

The V call is TRBV7-3, the J call TRBJ2-1; TRBD2 is a possible D gene (6 bases). In germline, CDR1 is SGHTA, CDR2 FQGTGA. The CDR3 is 15 amino acids. The V end lost 5 bases, the J end lost 7 bases, and 18 bases lay between the germline ends. As DNA, the CDR3 is TGTGCCAGCAGCCTCTCTGGGGGGATCGTAAATGAGCAGTTCTTC. Protein product: CASSLSGGIVNEQFF.

The rearrangement joins TRBV9 to TRBJ2-2, with D possibly being TRBD2 (5 bases). The CDR3 has 15 residues. The germline CDR1 and CDR2 sequences are SGDLS and YYNGEE. V gave up 0 bases and J gave up 3 bases, with 9 bases separating them. CDR3 amino acids: CASSVAGKDTGELFF. CDR3 DNA sequence: TGTGCCAGCAGCGTAGCCGGGAAGGACACCGGGGAGCTGTTTTTT.

In this sample, this clone turned up once. The rearrangement uses TRBV3-1 (or the pseudogene TRBV3-2) and TRBJ2-7; D remains unclear. This CDR3 comprises 14 residues. The V gene's germline CDR1 is LGHDT and CDR2 YNNKEL (reference sequence). V lost 4 bases and J 7 bases, leaving 17 bases between the germline ends. Here the CDR3 reads CASSRPGQDREQYF. The CDR3 DNA follows: TGTGCCAGCAGCCGGCCAGGTCAGGATAGGGAGCAGTACTTC.

The rearrangement links TRBV7-8 to TRBJ1-1; 10 bases align to TRBD1. The junction had 6 bases not matched to a gene; V was cut back by 5 bases and J by 3 bases. CDR3 length: 15 amino acids. Germline values: CDR1 SGHVS, CDR2 FQNEAQ. CDR3 DNA sequence: TGTGCCAGCAGCCCTCGGGACAGGGGCCACACTGAAGCTTTCTTT. Translating gives CASSPRDRGHTEAFF.

This rearrangement joins TRBV28 to TRBJ2-1, with D tentatively TRBD2 (6 bases). The CDR3 has 16 residues. Deletions cut 4 bases from V and 4 bases from J, with 17 bases between. Germline V gives CDR1 MDHEN, CDR2 SYDVKM. CDR3 protein: CASSYSGLNPYNEQFF. The CDR3 region has the DNA TGTGCCAGCAGTTACTCTGGACTAAACCCATACAATGAGCAGTTCTTC. Using reference TRBV28 and TRBJ2-1 for the parts outside the CDR3, the full variable domain is DVKVTQSSRYLVKRTGEKVFLECVQDMDHENMFWYRQDPGLGLRLIYFSYDVKMKEKGDIPEGYSVSREKKERFSLILESASTNQTSMYLCASSYSGLNPYNEQFFGPGTRLTVL.